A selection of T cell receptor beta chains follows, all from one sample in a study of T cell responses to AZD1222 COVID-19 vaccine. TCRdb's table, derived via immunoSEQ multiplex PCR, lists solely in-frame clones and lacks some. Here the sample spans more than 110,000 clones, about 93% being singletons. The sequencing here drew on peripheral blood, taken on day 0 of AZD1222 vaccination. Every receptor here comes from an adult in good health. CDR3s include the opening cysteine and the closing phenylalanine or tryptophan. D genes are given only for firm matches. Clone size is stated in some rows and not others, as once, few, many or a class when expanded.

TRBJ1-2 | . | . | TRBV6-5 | CASSYSKEAGYTF | TGTGCCAGCAGTTACTCGAAGGAGGCTGGCTACACCTTC
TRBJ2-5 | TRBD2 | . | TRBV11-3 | CASSPGTSGGIETQYF | TGTGCCAGCAGCCCCGGGACTAGCGGGGGGATAGAGACCCAGTACTTC
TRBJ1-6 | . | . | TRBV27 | CASSPRRGLNSPLHF | TGTGCCAGCAGTCCCCGAAGGGGTTTAAATTCACCCCTCCACTTT
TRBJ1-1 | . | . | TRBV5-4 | CASSLGGGTEAFF | TGTGCCAGCAGCCTTGGGGGTGGGACTGAAGCTTTCTTT
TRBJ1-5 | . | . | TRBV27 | CASSLWGADGNQPQHF | TGTGCCAGCAGTTTATGGGGGGCGGATGGCAATCAGCCCCAGCATTTT
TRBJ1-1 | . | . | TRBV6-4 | CASAAESDTEAFF | TGTGCCAGCGCGGCGGAGTCCGACACTGAAGCTTTCTTT
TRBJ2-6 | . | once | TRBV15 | CATRSGEYRSGANVLTF | TGTGCCACCAGGTCAGGGGAATATCGCTCTGGGGCCAACGTCCTGACTTTC
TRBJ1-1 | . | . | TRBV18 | CASSPFVSMNTEAFF | TGTGCCAGCTCACCATTCGTCTCCATGAACACTGAAGCTTTCTTT
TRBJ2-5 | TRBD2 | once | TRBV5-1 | CASSPGTSGGAFHETQYF | TGCGCCAGCAGCCCGGGGACTAGCGGGGGGGCCTTTCATGAGACCCAGTACTTC
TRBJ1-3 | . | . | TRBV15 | CATSEQGLSGNTIYF | TGTGCCACCAGCGAACAGGGCCTCTCTGGAAACACCATATATTTT
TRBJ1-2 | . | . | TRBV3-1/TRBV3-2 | CASSQWGVNYGYTF | TGTGCCAGCAGCCAATGGGGGGTTAACTATGGCTACACCTTC
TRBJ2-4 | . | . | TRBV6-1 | CASSDWAGEGGNIQYF | TGTGCCAGCAGTGACTGGGCAGGGGAGGGAGGAAACATTCAGTACTTC
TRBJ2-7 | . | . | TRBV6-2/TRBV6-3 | CASSYLDTYEQYF | TGTGCCAGCAGTTACTTGGACACCTACGAGCAGTACTTC
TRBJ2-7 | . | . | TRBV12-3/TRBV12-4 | CASSLQGTHEQYF | TGTGCCAGCAGTCTACAGGGCACCCACGAGCAGTACTTC
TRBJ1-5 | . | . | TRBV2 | CASSEPRGGPQHF | TGTGCCAGCAGTGAACCGCGGGGGGGGCCCCAGCATTTT
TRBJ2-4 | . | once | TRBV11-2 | CASSPQGNIQYF | TGTGCCAGCAGCCCTCAGGGGAACATTCAGTACTTC
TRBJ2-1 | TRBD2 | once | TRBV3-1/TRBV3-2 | CASSQDRAGGLDEQFF | TGTGCCAGCAGCCAAGACCGCGCGGGGGGCCTCGATGAGCAGTTCTTC
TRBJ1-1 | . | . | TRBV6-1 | CASSEVGAGRAFF | TGTGCCAGCAGTGAAGTAGGGGCAGGGCGGGCTTTCTTT
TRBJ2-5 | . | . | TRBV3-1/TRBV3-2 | CASSHRGQETQYF | TGTGCCAGCAGCCACCGGGGGCAGGAGACCCAGTACTTC
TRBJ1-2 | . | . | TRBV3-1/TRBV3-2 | CASSQDHGRDGTF | TGTGCCAGCAGCCAAGATCACGGACGCGACGGCACCTTC
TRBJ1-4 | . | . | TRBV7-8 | CASSLEGEKLFF | TGTGCCAGCAGCTTAGAGGGTGAAAAACTGTTTTTT
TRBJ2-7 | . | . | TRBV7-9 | CASSFPSGQSYEQYF | TGTGCCAGCAGCTTCCCCAGTGGGCAGTCCTACGAGCAGTACTTC
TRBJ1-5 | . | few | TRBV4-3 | CASSQEVSGSIQPQHF | TGCGCCAGCAGCCAAGAGGTCTCTGGGAGTATCCAGCCCCAGCATTTT
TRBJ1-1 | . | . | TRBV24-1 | CATRQGTEAFF | TGTGCCACCAGACAGGGCACTGAAGCTTTCTTT
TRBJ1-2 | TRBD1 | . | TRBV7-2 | CASSLSGTGGGYTF | TGTGCCAGCAGCTTATCCGGGACAGGGGGTGGCTACACCTTC
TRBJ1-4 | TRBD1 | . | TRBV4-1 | CASSRLGQAVLNEKLFF | TGCGCCAGCAGCCGGTTGGGACAGGCGGTCCTCAATGAAAAACTGTTTTTT
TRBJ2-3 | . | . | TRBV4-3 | CASSQEWGGRTDTQYF | TGCGCCAGCAGCCAAGAGTGGGGAGGACGCACAGATACGCAGTATTTT
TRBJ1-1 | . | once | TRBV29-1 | CSVRTENTEAFF | TGCAGCGTTCGGACGGAAAACACTGAAGCTTTCTTT
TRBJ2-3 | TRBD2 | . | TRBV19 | CASSIGLAGPRGTDTQYF | TGTGCCAGTAGTATAGGGCTAGCGGGGCCAAGGGGCACAGATACGCAGTATTTT
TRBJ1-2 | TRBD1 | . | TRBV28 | CASSSPRPRGLDYGYTF | TGTGCCAGCAGTTCCCCCCGGCCCAGGGGGCTGGACTATGGCTACACCTTC
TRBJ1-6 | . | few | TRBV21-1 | CASSKVKCRNSPLHF | TGTGCCAGCAGCAAAGTTAAGTGCCGGAATTCACCCCTCCACTTT
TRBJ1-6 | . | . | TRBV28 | CASSTSGVRDIRILNSPLHF | TGTGCCAGCAGCACCTCCGGGGTCCGGGACATCCGTATACTCAATTCACCCCTCCACTTT
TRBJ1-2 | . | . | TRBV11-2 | CASSPPAVLYGYTF | TGTGCCAGCAGCCCACCCGCAGTCCTTTATGGCTACACCTTC
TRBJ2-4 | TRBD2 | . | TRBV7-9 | CASSLAGEGSVKNIQYF | TGTGCCAGCAGCTTAGCTGGGGAGGGATCGGTCAAAAACATTCAGTACTTC
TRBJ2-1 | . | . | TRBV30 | CAWGEAYNEQFF | TGTGCCTGGGGAGAGGCCTACAATGAGCAGTTCTTC
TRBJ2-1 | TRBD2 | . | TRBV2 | CASREGLAGRSSYNEQFF | TGTGCCAGCAGGGAGGGACTAGCGGGGCGGAGCTCCTACAATGAGCAGTTCTTC
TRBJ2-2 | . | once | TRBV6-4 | CASSDSRELFF | TGTGCCAGCAGTGACTCCAGGGAGCTGTTTTTT
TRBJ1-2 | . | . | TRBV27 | CASSFSWGNSYGYTF | TGTGCCAGCAGTTTCTCATGGGGGAATTCTTATGGCTACACCTTC
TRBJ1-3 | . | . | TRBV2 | CASSGGSTGNTIYF | TGTGCCAGCAGTGGAGGGAGCACTGGAAACACCATATATTTT
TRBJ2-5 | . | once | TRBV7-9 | CASSGGETKETQYF | TGTGCCAGCAGCGGAGGGGAGACGAAAGAGACCCAGTACTTC
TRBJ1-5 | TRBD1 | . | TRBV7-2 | CASSSGQGNQPQHF | TGTGCCAGCAGCTCCGGACAGGGCAATCAGCCCCAGCATTTT
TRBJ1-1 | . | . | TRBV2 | CASSEQVTEAFF | TGTGCCAGCAGTGAACAGGTCACTGAAGCTTTCTTT
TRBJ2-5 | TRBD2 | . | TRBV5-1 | CASSLMGGEETQYF | TGCGCCAGCAGCTTGATGGGAGGGGAAGAGACCCAGTACTTC